This T cell receptor beta chain comes out of a study of blood T cells in healthy people across ages. Study overall: About one barcoded beta molecule was captured per two T cells (by template switching).

The germline V gene has CDR1 LGHNA and CDR2 YNFKEQ. The CDR3 consists of 18 residues. J gave up 5 bases and V 0 bases, and 10 bases lay outside the gene matches. Whenever a sample was processed, at least 6 million PBMCs were isolated. A sample-barcoded 5' primer and a J-beta primer mix were used in a second PCR of about 6 to 12 cycles. In TCRdb, the 5' RACE reads were re-called with MiXCR into one record per CDR3 protein. The table includes more than 650,000 distinct CDR3 sequences, around 25% detected once. The same specimen was also included in a second study, on T cells of mothers and their children. Turning to that study: No T cell clones of persistent microchimeric origin were detected.

V gene TRBV4-2 combines with J gene TRBJ2-1; the match to TRBD2 covers 10 bases. The origin of this receptor is a boy aged 5-17 years in good health. The sequenced sample consisted of blood. The CDR3 DNA is TGTGCCAGCAGCCAAGATTTTACTAGCGGGGAAGGGCACAATGAGCAGTTCTTC. This translates into CASSQDFTSGEGHNEQFF.